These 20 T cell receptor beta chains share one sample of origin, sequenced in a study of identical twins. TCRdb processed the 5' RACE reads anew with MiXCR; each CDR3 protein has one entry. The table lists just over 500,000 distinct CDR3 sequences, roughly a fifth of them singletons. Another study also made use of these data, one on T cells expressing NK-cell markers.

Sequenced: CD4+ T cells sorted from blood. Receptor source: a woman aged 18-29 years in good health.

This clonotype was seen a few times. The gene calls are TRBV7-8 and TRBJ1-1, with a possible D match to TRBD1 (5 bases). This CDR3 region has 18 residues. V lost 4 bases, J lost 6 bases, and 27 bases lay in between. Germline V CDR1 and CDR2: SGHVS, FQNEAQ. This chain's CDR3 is CASSSLGDFWVLDSEAFF. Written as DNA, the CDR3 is TGTGCCAGCAGCTCGCTAGGGGATTTCTGGGTTCTGGACTCTGAAGCTTTCTTT.

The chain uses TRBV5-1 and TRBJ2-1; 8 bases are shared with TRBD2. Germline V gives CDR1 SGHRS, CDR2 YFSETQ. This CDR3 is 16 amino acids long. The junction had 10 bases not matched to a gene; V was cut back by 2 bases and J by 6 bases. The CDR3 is CASSFGTRNGINEQFF. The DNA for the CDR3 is TGCGCCAGCAGCTTCGGGACTAGGAACGGAATCAATGAGCAGTTCTTC.

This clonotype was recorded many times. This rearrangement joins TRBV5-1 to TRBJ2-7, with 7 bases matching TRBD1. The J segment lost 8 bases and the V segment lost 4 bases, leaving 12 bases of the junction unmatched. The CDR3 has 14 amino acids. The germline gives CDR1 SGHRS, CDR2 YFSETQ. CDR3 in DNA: TGCGCCAGCAGCGACGGGACAGACGCAGATAAGCAGTACTTC. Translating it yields CASSDGTDADKQYF.

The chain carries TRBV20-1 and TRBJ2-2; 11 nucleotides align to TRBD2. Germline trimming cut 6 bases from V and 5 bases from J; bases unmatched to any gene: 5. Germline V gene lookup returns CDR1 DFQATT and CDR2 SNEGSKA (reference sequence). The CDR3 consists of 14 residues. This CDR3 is CSAIAGGLTGELFF. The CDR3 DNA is TGCAGTGCCATAGCGGGGGGGCTGACCGGGGAGCTGTTTTTT.

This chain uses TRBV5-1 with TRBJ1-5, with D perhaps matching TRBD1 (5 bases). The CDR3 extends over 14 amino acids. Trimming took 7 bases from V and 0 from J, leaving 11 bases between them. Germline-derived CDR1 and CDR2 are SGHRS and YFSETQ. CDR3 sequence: CASRRDLSNQPQHF. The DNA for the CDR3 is TGCGCCAGCCGAAGGGACCTTAGCAATCAGCCCCAGCATTTT.

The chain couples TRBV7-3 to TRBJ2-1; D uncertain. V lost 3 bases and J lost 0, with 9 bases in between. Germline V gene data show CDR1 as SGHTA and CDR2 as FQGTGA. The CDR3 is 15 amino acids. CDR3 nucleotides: TGTGCCAGCAGCTTCAAGAAGAGCTCCTACAATGAGCAGTTCTTC. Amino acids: CASSFKKSSYNEQFF.

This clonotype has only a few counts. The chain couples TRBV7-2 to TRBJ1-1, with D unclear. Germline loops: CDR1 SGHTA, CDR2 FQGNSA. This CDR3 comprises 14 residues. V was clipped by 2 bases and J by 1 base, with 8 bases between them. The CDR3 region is CASSLHRANTEAFF. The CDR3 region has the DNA TGTGCCAGCAGCTTACATCGGGCGAACACTGAAGCTTTCTTT.

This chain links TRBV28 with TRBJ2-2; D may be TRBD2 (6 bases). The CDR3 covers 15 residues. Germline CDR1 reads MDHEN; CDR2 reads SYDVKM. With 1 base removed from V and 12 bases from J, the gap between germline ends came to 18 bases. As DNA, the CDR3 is TGTGCCAGCAGTTTATCTGCTCTCTTAGGAGGGAAGCTGTTTTTT. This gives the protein CASSLSALLGGKLFF.

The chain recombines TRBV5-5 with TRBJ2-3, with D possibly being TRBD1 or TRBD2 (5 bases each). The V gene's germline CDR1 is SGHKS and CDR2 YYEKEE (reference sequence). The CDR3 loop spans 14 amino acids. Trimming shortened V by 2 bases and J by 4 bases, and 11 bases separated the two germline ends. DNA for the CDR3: TGTGCCAGCAGCTTCGGGACGTCAGCAGATACGCAGTATTTT. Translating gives CASSFGTSADTQYF. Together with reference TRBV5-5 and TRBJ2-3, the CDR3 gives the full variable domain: DAGVTQSPTHLIKTRGQQVTLRCSPISGHKSVSWYQQVLGQGPQFIFQYYEKEERGRGNFPDRFSARQFPNYSSELNVNALLLGDSALYLCASSFGTSADTQYFGPGTRLTVL.

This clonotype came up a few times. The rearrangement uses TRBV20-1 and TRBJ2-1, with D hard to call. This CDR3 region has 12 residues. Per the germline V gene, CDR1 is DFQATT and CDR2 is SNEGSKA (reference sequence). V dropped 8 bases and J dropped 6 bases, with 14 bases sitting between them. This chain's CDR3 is CSTSPGVNEQFF. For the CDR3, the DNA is TGCAGTACCTCCCCTGGGGTCAATGAGCAGTTCTTC.

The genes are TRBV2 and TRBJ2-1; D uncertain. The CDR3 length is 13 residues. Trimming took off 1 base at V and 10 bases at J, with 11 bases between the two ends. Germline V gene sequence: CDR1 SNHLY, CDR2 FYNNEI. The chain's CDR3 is CASSEGLRVEQFF. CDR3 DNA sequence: TGTGCCAGCAGTGAAGGCTTAAGGGTAGAGCAGTTCTTC.

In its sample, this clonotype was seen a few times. In DNA, the CDR3 is TGCAGCTCCCTTGAGGGGCAAGAGACCCAGTACTTC. It is translated as CSSLEGQETQYF. The chain employs TRBV20-1 and TRBJ2-5; D may correspond to TRBD1 or TRBD2 (5 bases each). CDR3 size: 12 residues. Per germline, CDR1 DFQATT and CDR2 SNEGSKA (reference sequence).

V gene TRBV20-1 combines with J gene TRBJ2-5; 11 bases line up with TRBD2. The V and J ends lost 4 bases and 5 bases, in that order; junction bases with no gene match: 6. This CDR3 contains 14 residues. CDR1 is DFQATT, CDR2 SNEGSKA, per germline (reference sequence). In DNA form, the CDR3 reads TGCAGTGCTACTCGACTAGCGGGGAGGGAGACCCAGTACTTC. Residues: CSATRLAGRETQYF.

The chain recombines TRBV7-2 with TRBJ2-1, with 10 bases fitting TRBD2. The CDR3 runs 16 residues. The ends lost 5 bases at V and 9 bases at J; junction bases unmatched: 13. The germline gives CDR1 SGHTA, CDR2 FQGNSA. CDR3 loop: CASSPQGLASLGEQFF. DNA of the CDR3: TGTGCCAGCAGCCCGCAGGGACTAGCGTCCCTTGGTGAGCAGTTCTTC.

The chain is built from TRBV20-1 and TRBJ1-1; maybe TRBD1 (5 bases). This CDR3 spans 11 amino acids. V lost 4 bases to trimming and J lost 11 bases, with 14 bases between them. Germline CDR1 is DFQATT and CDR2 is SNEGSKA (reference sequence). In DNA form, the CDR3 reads TGCAGTGCTAATGGGCAGGGTGGTGCTTTCTTT. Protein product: CSANGQGGAFF.

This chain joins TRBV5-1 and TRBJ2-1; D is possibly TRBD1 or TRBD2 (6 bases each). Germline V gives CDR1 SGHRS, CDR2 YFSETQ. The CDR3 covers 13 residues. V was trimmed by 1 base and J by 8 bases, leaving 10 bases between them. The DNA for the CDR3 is TGCGCCAGCAGCTTGCGGGGGCCCGATGAGCAGTTCTTC. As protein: CASSLRGPDEQFF.

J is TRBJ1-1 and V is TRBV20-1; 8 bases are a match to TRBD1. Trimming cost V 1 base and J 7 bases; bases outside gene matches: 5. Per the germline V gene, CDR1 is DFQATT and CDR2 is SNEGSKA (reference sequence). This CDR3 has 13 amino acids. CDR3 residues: CSARGPGGIEAFF. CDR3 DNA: TGCAGTGCTAGAGGGCCAGGGGGCATTGAAGCTTTCTTT.

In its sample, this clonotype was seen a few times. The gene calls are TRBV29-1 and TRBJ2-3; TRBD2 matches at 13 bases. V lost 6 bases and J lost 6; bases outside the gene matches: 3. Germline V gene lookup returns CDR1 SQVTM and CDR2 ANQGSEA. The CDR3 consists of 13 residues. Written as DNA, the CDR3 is TGCAGCGTCCCGGGACTAGCGGGGGATACGCAGTATTTT. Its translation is CSVPGLAGDTQYF.

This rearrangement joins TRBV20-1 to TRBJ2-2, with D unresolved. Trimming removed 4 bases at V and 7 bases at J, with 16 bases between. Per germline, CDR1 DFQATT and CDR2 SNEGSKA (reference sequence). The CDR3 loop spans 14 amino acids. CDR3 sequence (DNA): TGCAGTGCTATTAAGGACGGGCTAAGCGGGGAGCTGTTTTTT. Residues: CSAIKDGLSGELFF.

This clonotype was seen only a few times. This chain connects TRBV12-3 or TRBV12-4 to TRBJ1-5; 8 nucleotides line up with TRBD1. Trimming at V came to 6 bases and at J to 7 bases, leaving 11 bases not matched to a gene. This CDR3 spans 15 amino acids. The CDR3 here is CASSPMAGGGQPQHF. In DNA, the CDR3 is TGTGCCAGCAGCCCGATGGCAGGGGGCGGCCAGCCCCAGCATTTT.